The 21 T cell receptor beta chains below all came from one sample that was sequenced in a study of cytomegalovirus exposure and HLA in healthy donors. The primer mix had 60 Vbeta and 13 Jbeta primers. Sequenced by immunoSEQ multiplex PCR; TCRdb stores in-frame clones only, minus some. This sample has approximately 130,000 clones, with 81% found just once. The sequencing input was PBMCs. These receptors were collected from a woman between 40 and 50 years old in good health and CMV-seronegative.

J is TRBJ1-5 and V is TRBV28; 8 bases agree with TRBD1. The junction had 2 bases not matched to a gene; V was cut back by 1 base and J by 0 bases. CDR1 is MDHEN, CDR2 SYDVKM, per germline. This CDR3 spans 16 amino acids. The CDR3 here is CASSLSQGASNQPQHF. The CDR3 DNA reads TGTGCCAGCAGTTTATCCCAGGGGGCTAGCAATCAGCCCCAGCATTTT. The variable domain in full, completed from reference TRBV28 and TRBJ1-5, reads DVKVTQSSRYLVKRTGEKVFLECVQDMDHENMFWYRQDPGLGLRLIYFSYDVKMKEKGDIPEGYSVSREKKERFSLILESASTNQTSMYLCASSLSQGASNQPQHFGDGTRLSIL.

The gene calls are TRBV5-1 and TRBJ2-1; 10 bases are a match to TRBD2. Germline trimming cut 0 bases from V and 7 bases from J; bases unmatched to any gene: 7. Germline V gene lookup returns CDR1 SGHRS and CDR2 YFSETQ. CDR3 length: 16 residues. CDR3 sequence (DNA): TGCGCCAGCAGCTTGGAAAAAGCGGGAGGGAGGAATGAGCAGTTCTTC. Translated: CASSLEKAGGRNEQFF.

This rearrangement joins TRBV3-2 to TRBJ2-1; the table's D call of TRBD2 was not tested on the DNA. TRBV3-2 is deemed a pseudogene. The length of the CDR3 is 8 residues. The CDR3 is CASATLFF. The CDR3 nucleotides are TGTGCCAGCGCAACTCTGTTCTTC.

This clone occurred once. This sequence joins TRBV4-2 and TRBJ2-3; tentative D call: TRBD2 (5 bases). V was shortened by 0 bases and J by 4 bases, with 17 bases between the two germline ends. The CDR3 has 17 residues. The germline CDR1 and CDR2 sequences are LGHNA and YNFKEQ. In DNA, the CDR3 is TGTGCCAGCAGCCAAGAGTATTTACAAAAGGAGGCAGATACGCAGTATTTT. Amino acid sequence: CASSQEYLQKEADTQYF.

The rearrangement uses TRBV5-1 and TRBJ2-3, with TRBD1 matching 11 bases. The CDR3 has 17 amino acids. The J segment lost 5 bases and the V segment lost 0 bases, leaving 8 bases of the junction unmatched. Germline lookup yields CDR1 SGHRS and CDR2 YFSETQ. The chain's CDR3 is CASSLGTGGATGDTQYF. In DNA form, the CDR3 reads TGCGCCAGCAGCTTGGGGACAGGGGGCGCAACGGGAGATACGCAGTATTTT. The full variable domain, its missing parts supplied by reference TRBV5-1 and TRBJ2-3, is KAGVTQTPRYLIKTRGQQVTLSCSPISGHRSVSWYQQTPGQGLQFLFEYFSETQRNKGNFPGRFSGRQFSNSRSEMNVSTLELGDSALYLCASSLGTGGATGDTQYFGPGTRLTVL.

CDR3: CAISESTSVYAEQFF. In nucleotides, the CDR3 is TGTGCCATCAGTGAGTCAACTAGCGTTTACGCTGAGCAGTTCTTC. The gene calls are TRBV10-3 and TRBJ2-1; TRBD2 agrees at 7 bases. Germline loops: CDR1 ENHRY, CDR2 SYGVKD. The CDR3 runs 15 residues. V lost 0 bases, J lost 9 bases, and 8 bases stayed unmatched.

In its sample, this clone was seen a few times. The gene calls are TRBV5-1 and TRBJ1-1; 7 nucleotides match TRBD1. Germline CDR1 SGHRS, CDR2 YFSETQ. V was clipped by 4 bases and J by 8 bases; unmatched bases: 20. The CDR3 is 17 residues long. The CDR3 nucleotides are TGCGCCAGCAGCGGCAATTCCCGGGACAGACTTCAGGGGGAAGCTTTCTTT. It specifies CASSGNSRDRLQGEAFF.

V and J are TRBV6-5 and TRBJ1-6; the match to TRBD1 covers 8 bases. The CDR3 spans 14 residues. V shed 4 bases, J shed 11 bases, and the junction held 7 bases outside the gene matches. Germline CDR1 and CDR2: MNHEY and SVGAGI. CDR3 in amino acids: CASSFRDRYTPLHF. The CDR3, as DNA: TGTGCCAGCAGTTTCCGGGACAGGTATACACCCCTCCACTTT.

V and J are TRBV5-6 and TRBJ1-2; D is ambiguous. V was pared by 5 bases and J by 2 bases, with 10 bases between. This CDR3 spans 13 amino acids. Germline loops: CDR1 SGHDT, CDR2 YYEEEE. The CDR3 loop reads CASSSDGNYGYTF. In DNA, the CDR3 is TGTGCCAGCAGTTCAGACGGGAACTATGGCTACACCTTC.

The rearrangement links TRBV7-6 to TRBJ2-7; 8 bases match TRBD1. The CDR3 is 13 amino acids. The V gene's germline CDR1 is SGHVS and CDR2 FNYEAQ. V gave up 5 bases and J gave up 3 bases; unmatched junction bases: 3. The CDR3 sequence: CASSGTGGYEQYF. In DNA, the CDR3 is TGTGCCAGCAGCGGCACAGGGGGCTACGAGCAGTACTTC.

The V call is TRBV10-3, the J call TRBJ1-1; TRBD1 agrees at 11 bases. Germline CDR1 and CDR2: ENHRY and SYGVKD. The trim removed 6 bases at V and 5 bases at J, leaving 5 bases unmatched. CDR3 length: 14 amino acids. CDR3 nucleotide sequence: TGTGCCATCAGCCTGGACAGGGGGCTTACTGAAGCTTTCTTT. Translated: CAISLDRGLTEAFF.

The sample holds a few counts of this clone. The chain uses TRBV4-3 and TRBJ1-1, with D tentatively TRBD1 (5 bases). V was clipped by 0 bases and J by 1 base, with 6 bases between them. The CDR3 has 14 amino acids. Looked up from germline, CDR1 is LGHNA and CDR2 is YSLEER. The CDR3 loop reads CASSQEGQNTEAFF. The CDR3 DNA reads TGCGCCAGCAGCCAAGAGGGGCAGAACACTGAAGCTTTCTTT.

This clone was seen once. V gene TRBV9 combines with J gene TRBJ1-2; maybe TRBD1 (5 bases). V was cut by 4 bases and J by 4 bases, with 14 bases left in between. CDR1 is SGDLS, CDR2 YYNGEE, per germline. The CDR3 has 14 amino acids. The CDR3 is CASSPDGGTYGYTF. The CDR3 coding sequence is TGTGCCAGCAGCCCGGATGGGGGGACCTATGGCTACACCTTC.

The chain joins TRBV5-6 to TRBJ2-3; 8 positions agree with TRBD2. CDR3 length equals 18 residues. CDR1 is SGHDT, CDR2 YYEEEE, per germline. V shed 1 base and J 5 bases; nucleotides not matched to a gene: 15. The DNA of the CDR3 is TGTGCCAGCAGCTTGACAGCGGGGGAGCCGGGTATACGAGATACGCAGTATTTT. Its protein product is CASSLTAGEPGIRDTQYF. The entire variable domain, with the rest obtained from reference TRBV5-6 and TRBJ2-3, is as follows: DAGVTQSPTHLIKTRGQQVTLRCSPKSGHDTVSWYQQALGQGPQFIFQYYEEEERQRGNFPDRFSGHQFPNYSSELNVNALLLGDSALYLCASSLTAGEPGIRDTQYFGPGTRLTVL.

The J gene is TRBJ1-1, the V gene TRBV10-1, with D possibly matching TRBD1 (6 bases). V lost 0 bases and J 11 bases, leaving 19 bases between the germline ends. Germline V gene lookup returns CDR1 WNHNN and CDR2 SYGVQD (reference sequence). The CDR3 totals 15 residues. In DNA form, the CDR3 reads TGCGCCAGCAGTGAGTCCTTGGACAGCCCGCTTGGGGCTTTCTTT. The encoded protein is CASSESLDSPLGAFF.

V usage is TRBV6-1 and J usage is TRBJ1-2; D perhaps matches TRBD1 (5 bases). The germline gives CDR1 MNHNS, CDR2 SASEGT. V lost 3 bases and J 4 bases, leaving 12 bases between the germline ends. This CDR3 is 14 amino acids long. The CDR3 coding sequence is TGTGCCAGCAGTGAGACAGTGACAACCTATGGCTACACCTTC. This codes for CASSETVTTYGYTF.

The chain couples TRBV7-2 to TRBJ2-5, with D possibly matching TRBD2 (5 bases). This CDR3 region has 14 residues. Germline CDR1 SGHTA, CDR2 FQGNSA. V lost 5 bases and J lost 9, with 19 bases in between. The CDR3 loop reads CASSPSGSSRAQYF. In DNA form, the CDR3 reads TGTGCCAGCAGCCCCAGCGGTTCCTCGAGGGCCCAGTACTTC.

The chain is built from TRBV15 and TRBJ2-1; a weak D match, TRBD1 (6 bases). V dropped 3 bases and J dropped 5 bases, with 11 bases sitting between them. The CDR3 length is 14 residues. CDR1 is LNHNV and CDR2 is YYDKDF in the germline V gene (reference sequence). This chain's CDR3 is CATSRGAQHNEQFF. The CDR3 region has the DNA TGTGCCACCAGCAGGGGGGCCCAACACAATGAGCAGTTCTTC.

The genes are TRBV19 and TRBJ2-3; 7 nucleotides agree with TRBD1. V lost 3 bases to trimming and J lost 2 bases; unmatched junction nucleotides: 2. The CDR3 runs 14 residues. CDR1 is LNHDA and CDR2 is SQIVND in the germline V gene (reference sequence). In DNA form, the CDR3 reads TGTGCCAGTAGTATGGGACAGTACACAGATACGCAGTATTTT. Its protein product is CASSMGQYTDTQYF.

The chain's CDR3 is CASSQGRGQSRRNTEAFF. DNA of the CDR3: TGCGCCAGCAGCCAAGGGCGGGGGCAAAGTCGGCGAAACACTGAAGCTTTCTTT. The chain combines TRBV4-1 with TRBJ1-1; weak D call: TRBD1 (6 bases). The CDR3 consists of 18 residues. V lost 1 base and J 2 bases, leaving 20 bases between the germline ends. CDR1 and CDR2 from the germline V gene are MGHRA and YSYEKL.

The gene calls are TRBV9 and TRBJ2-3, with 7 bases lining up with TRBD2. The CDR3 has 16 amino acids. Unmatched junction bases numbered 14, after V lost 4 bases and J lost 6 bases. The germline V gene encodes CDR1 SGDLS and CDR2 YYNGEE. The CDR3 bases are TGTGCCAGCAGCCCCCCCAGGGAAGCGGGGATCGATACGCAGTATTTT. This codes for CASSPPREAGIDTQYF.